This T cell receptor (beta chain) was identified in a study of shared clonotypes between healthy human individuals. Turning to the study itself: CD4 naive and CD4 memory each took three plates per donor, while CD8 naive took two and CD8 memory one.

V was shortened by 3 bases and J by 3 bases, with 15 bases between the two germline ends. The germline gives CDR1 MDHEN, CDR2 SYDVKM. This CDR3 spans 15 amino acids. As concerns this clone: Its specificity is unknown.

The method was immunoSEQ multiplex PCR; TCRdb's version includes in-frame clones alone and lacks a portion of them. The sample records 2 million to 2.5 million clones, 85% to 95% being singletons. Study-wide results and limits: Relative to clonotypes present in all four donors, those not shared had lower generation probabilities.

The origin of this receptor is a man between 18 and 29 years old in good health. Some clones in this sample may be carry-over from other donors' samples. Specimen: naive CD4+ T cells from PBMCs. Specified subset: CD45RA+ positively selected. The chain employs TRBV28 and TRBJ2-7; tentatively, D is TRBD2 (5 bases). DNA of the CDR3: TGTGCCAGCAGTTTGGGGTCGGGATCGCTCTACGAGCAGTACTTC. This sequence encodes CASSLGSGSLYEQYF.